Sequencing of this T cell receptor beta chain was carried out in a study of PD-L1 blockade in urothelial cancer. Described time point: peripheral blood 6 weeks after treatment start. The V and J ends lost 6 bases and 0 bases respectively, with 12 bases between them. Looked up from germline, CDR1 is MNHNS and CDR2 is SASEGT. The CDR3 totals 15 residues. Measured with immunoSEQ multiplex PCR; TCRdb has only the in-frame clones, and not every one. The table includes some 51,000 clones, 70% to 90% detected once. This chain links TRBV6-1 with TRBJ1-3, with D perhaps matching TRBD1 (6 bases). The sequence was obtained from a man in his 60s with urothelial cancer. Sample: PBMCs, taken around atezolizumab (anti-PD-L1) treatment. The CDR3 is CASRPTGSSGNTIYF. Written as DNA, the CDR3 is TGTGCCAGCAGACCTACAGGGAGCTCTGGAAACACCATATATTTT.